One sample yielded the 23 T cell receptor beta chains listed below, sequenced in a study of radiation and T cells in renal cell carcinoma. Specified time point: blood 2 weeks post-SBRT. Noted treatment: 15 Gy SBRT to primary tumor, nephrectomy 4 weeks later. Data came from immunoSEQ multiplex PCR; TCRdb stores just in-frame clones and leaves some out. The sample lists tens of thousands of clones, 65% to 90% occurring once. The material was blood, obtained from a patient whose treatment included radiotherapy and nephrectomy. The origin of the receptors is a woman aged 45-65 years with renal cell carcinoma.

This clone was observed a single time. The chain is built from TRBV19 and TRBJ2-2, with 13 bases lining up with TRBD2. This CDR3 is 16 amino acids long. Germline V gene data show CDR1 as LNHDA and CDR2 as SQIVND (reference sequence). V shed 3 bases and J 5 bases; nucleotides not matched to a gene: 3. The CDR3 sequence: CASSIGLAGETGELFF. The CDR3 DNA reads as TGTGCCAGTAGTATCGGACTAGCGGGAGAAACCGGGGAGCTGTTTTTT.

The V call is TRBV4-1, the J call TRBJ1-4; 8 bases fit TRBD1. The V gene end was trimmed by 6 bases and the J gene end by 5 bases; junction bases not matched to a gene: 5. CDR1 is MGHRA and CDR2 is YSYEKL in the germline V gene. CDR3 length: 14 residues. The CDR3 loop is CASRWTGRNEKLFF. CDR3 bases: TGCGCCAGCAGGTGGACAGGGAGAAATGAAAAACTGTTTTTT.

The chain uses TRBV6-4 and TRBJ1-1; 9 bases agree with TRBD1. This CDR3 has 13 residues. Germline CDR1 reads MRHNA; CDR2 reads SNTAGT. The V and J ends lost 6 bases and 5 bases, in that order; junction bases with no gene match: 4. CDR3 in amino acids: CASRLQGATEAFF. CDR3 nucleotide sequence: TGTGCCAGCAGGCTACAGGGGGCGACTGAAGCTTTCTTT.

This clone has just a few counts. V and J are TRBV23-1 and TRBJ2-3; D perhaps matches TRBD1 (6 bases). TRBV23-1 is assigned to the ORF class and has an uncertain function. The CDR3 runs to 18 residues. Trimming pared 3 bases from V and 1 base from J, leaving 20 bases between. The CDR3 loop is CASSHHIQGEGGTDTQYF. In DNA form, the CDR3 reads TGCGCCAGCAGTCATCACATACAGGGTGAGGGAGGCACAGATACGCAGTATTTT.

Only one count was recorded for this clone. The rearrangement uses TRBV7-3 and TRBJ2-5, with 8 bases identical to TRBD1. The CDR3 contains 13 residues. V shed 1 base and J 5 bases; nucleotides not matched to a gene: 0. Germline V lookup: CDR1 SGHTA, CDR2 FQGTGA. The CDR3, as DNA: TGTGCCAGCAGCTTAAACAGGGGGGAGACCCAGTACTTC. Translating it yields CASSLNRGETQYF.

This chain links TRBV27 with TRBJ1-1; 7 bases agree with TRBD1. The V gene end was trimmed by 4 bases and the J gene end by 6 bases; junction bases not matched to a gene: 11. Germline-derived CDR1 and CDR2 are MNHEY and SMNVEV (reference sequence). This CDR3 comprises 15 residues. CDR3 DNA sequence: TGTGCCAGCAGTTCTAGGAGGGGGCTGGGCCCTGAAGCTTTCTTT. It yields the protein CASSSRRGLGPEAFF.

The V and J genes are TRBV5-6 and TRBJ2-3, with 8 bases aligning to TRBD1. After removal of 4 bases from V and 4 bases from J, the junction contained 8 bases not matched to a gene. The length of the CDR3 is 15 residues. Germline V lookup: CDR1 SGHDT, CDR2 YYEEEE. CDR3 residues: CASSPGTGRADTQYF. CDR3 in DNA: TGTGCCAGCAGCCCAGGGACAGGCCGGGCAGATACGCAGTATTTT.

This clone was observed a handful of times. The sample has other DNA sequences that encode this CDR3 too. DNA for the CDR3: TGCGCCAGCAGCTTGGATGGGGCACGAGATCAGCCCCAGCATTTT. It translates to CASSLDGARDQPQHF. The chain links TRBV5-1 to TRBJ1-5, with D perhaps TRBD1 (5 bases). Trimming took off 0 bases at V and 5 bases at J, with 12 bases between the two ends. CDR3 length: 15 amino acids. Looked up from germline, CDR1 is SGHRS and CDR2 is YFSETQ.

The J gene is TRBJ1-2, the V gene TRBV9; D ambiguous. The CDR3 has 15 amino acids. Between the trimmed V and J ends, which lost 4 bases and 4 bases, there was a span of 17 bases. Germline CDR1 is SGDLS and CDR2 is YYNGEE. Here the CDR3 DNA reads TGTGCCAGCAGCCCCTTGGTAGGAGGGTCCTATGGCTACACCTTC. As protein: CASSPLVGGSYGYTF.

The V and J genes are TRBV5-3 and TRBJ1-6, with 7 bases matching TRBD1. TRBV5-3 is an ORF for which the function is uncertain. Trimming removed 4 bases from V and 6 bases from J; junction bases left unmatched: 13. The CDR3 runs 17 residues. CDR3 region: CARSVPLQGNLNSPLHF. Written as DNA, the CDR3 is TGTGCCAGAAGCGTTCCACTACAGGGGAACCTTAATTCACCCCTCCACTTT.

The chain recombines TRBV25-1 with TRBJ1-1; D not resolved. CDR3 length equals 15 residues. Germline V CDR1 and CDR2: MGHDK, SYGVNS. Trimming removed 4 bases from V and 1 base from J, with 13 bases in between. CDR3 in amino acids: CASSVMKGGNTEAFF. CDR3 in DNA: TGTGCCAGCAGTGTAATGAAGGGCGGGAACACTGAAGCTTTCTTT.

The chain recombines TRBV10-3 with TRBJ1-5; D unresolved. CDR3 size: 13 residues. CDR1 and CDR2 from the germline V gene are ENHRY and SYGVKD. Trimming left V 4 bases short and J 8 bases short, with 12 bases between. The CDR3 region has the DNA TGTGCCATCAGTGGGACGACTTTAGAGCCCCAGCATTTT. Translation: CAISGTTLEPQHF.

The rearrangement uses TRBV18 and TRBJ1-3, with D maybe TRBD1 (5 bases). The CDR3 sequence is 15 residues long. Germline V gene data show CDR1 as KGHSH and CDR2 as LQKENI. Deletions cut 3 bases from V and 4 bases from J, with 13 bases between. CDR3 DNA: TGTGCCAGCTCACCTGGGACCGTTGAAGGAAACACCATATATTTT. This encodes CASSPGTVEGNTIYF.

This clone was picked up a small number of times. The chain carries TRBV6-6 and TRBJ1-1; D is possibly TRBD1 (5 bases). V was shortened by 7 bases and J by 4 bases, with 10 bases between the two germline ends. Looked up from germline, CDR1 is MNHNY and CDR2 is SVGAGI (reference sequence). The CDR3 runs 12 residues. The DNA of the CDR3 is TGTGCCAGCAATAAGGGGTCCACTGAAGCTTTCTTT. This sequence encodes CASNKGSTEAFF.

The gene calls are TRBV4-1 and TRBJ2-3, with D hard to call. The CDR3 contains 19 residues. CDR1 and CDR2 from the germline V gene are MGHRA and YSYEKL. Trimming stripped 3 bases from V and 2 bases from J, with 24 bases between. The CDR3 loop is CASSHPSGRPRGPTDTQYF. CDR3 in DNA: TGCGCCAGCAGCCATCCCTCAGGTAGGCCTAGAGGTCCCACAGATACGCAGTATTTT.

V and J are TRBV10-1 and TRBJ2-5, with 10 nucleotides matching TRBD2. The CDR3 sequence is 16 residues long. CDR1 WNHNN and CDR2 SYGVQD come from the germline V gene (reference sequence). V shed 0 bases and J 5 bases; nucleotides not matched to a gene: 6. The chain's CDR3 is CASSESIPGLAETQYF. The DNA of the CDR3 is TGCGCCAGCAGTGAGTCGATTCCGGGACTAGCGGAGACCCAGTACTTC.

The CDR3 DNA sequence: TGTGCCAGCAGCCTTCAGAATTTGAACACCGGGGAGCTGTTTTTT. Protein sequence: CASSLQNLNTGELFF. The chain employs TRBV7-2 and TRBJ2-2; no reliable D call. This CDR3 is 15 amino acids long. V lost 5 bases, J lost 1 base, and 11 bases lay in between. Per the germline V gene, CDR1 is SGHTA and CDR2 is FQGNSA. Filled out from reference TRBV7-2 and TRBJ2-2, the complete variable domain reads GAGVSQSPSNKVTEKGKDVELRCDPISGHTALYWYRQSLGQGLEFLIYFQGNSAPDKSGLPSDRFSAERTGGSVSTLTIQRTQQEDSAVYLCASSLQNLNTGELFFGEGSRLTVL.

The chain employs TRBV7-6 and TRBJ2-7; TRBD1 matches at 12 bases. Looked up from germline, CDR1 is SGHVS and CDR2 is FNYEAQ. This CDR3 spans 16 amino acids. V lost 5 bases and J lost 5; bases outside the gene matches: 10. Here the CDR3 DNA reads TGTGCCAGCAGCGCGGGGACAGGGGGCAATTTCCACGAGCAGTACTTC. Translation gives CASSAGTGGNFHEQYF.

The J gene is TRBJ1-1, the V gene TRBV10-1, with 11 bases that match TRBD1. This CDR3 spans 15 amino acids. Trimming took 2 bases from V and 6 from J; bases not matched to a gene: 5. The germline V gene has CDR1 WNHNN and CDR2 SYGVQD (reference sequence). The CDR3 bases are TGCGCCAGCAGTGAGGCACCGGGACAGGGGGCTGAAGCTTTCTTT. Residues: CASSEAPGQGAEAFF.

This chain links TRBV6-6 with TRBJ1-2, with D maybe TRBD1 (6 bases). V lost 7 bases, J lost 5 bases, and 17 bases lay in between. The CDR3 has 14 residues. Germline assignment: CDR1 MNHNY and CDR2 SVGAGI (reference sequence). CDR3 region: CASNIKQGGYGYTF. As DNA, the CDR3 is TGTGCCAGCAATATCAAACAGGGAGGTTATGGCTACACCTTC.

The chain is built from TRBV28 and TRBJ1-2, with D hard to call. This CDR3 spans 14 amino acids. V was pared by 3 bases and J by 0 bases, with 8 bases between. CDR1 MDHEN and CDR2 SYDVKM come from the germline V gene. The CDR3 sequence: CASSLVETNYGYTF. CDR3 coding DNA: TGTGCCAGCAGTTTGGTGGAGACTAACTATGGCTACACCTTC.

This CDR3 reads CASSRVAGGSYNEQFF. In nucleotides, the CDR3 is TGTGCCAGCAGTCGTGTAGCGGGAGGCTCCTACAATGAGCAGTTCTTC. The rearrangement uses TRBV2 and TRBJ2-1; 10 bases map to TRBD2. The ends lost 5 bases at V and 0 bases at J; junction bases unmatched: 4. Germline V lookup: CDR1 SNHLY, CDR2 FYNNEI. This CDR3 contains 16 residues.

V is TRBV21-1 and J is TRBJ2-6. TRBV21-1 is deemed a pseudogene. The CDR3 covers 16 residues. CDR3 loop: CASSKIVDQPCSVLTF. CDR3 sequence (DNA): TGTGCCAGCAGCAAAATCGTGGATCAACCCTGCAGCGTCCTGACTTTC.